Below are 26 T cell receptor beta chains sequenced from a single sample in a study of blood T cell repertoires in COVID-19. This table comes from immunoSEQ multiplex PCR, and its TCRdb copy is limited to in-frame clones, with some not included. In the table there are some 140,000 clones, roughly 80% of which are singletons. The sample comprised peripheral blood. Receptor source: a man at least 80 years old with acute or convalescent COVID-19.

This chain links TRBV12-5 with TRBJ1-5; D is uncertain. The CDR3 has 15 amino acids. Germline CDR1 and CDR2: LGHNT and FRNRAP. V was shortened by 1 base and J by 4 bases, with 11 bases between the two germline ends. The CDR3 coding sequence is TGTGCTAGTGGTTTGGAGGCGGTTTCAAATCAGCCCCAGCATTTT. Translating gives CASGLEAVSNQPQHF.

In its sample, this clone was seen once. J is TRBJ2-1 and V is TRBV6-6, with D maybe TRBD2 (6 bases). The germline CDR1 and CDR2 sequences are MNHNY and SVGAGI (reference sequence). V was trimmed by 7 bases and J by 6 bases, leaving 19 bases between them. The CDR3 has 15 amino acids. CDR3 protein: CASNKARTMTNEQFF. The CDR3 nucleotides read TGTGCCAGCAATAAGGCCCGGACTATGACCAATGAGCAGTTCTTC.

The CDR3 loop reads CATSDGTVETQYF. In nucleotides, the CDR3 is TGTGCCACCAGTGATGGGACAGTGGAGACCCAGTACTTC. The chain couples TRBV24-1 to TRBJ2-5; 7 positions match TRBD1. This CDR3 region has 13 residues. V lost 3 bases and J lost 5; bases outside the gene matches: 2. Germline assignment: CDR1 KGHDR and CDR2 SFDVKD.

V and J are TRBV6-5 and TRBJ2-7; D is possibly TRBD1 (6 bases). Trimming removed 8 bases from V and 3 bases from J, with 14 bases in between. Germline V gene sequence: CDR1 MNHEY, CDR2 SVGAGI. The CDR3 spans 13 residues. As DNA, the CDR3 is TGTGCCAGCCACGCAGGGGACGTCTACGAGCAGTACTTC. Translation gives CASHAGDVYEQYF.

This CDR3 is CASSLFQGYGYTF. The CDR3 DNA sequence: TGTGCCAGCAGCCTTTTCCAGGGCTATGGCTACACCTTC. This chain joins TRBV28 and TRBJ1-2; D perhaps matches TRBD1 (5 bases). The CDR3 totals 13 residues. CDR1 and CDR2 from the germline V gene are MDHEN and SYDVKM. Trimming cost V 6 bases and J 4 bases, with 12 bases left between them.

V usage is TRBV5-1 and J usage is TRBJ1-5; the match to TRBD1 covers 8 bases. The germline V gene encodes CDR1 SGHRS and CDR2 YFSETQ. The CDR3 has 14 amino acids. The V gene end was trimmed by 3 bases and the J gene end by 5 bases; junction bases not matched to a gene: 4. This CDR3 is CASSWQGADQPQHF. As DNA, the CDR3 is TGCGCCAGCAGCTGGCAGGGGGCGGATCAGCCCCAGCATTTT.

In its sample, this clone was seen once. The chain combines TRBV7-2 with TRBJ1-5; 11 bases match TRBD1. Germline V gene lookup returns CDR1 SGHTA and CDR2 FQGNSA. Trimming took 5 bases from V and 3 from J; bases not matched to a gene: 6. The CDR3 consists of 16 residues. CDR3 in amino acids: CASSPGQGAFNQPQHF. The CDR3 DNA follows: TGTGCCAGCAGCCCCGGACAGGGGGCTTTCAATCAGCCCCAGCATTTT.

The chain combines TRBV5-5 with TRBJ1-5; TRBD1 might be the D (6 bases). Between the trimmed V and J ends, which lost 0 bases and 3 bases, there was a span of 16 bases. Germline V gene data show CDR1 as SGHKS and CDR2 as YYEKEE (reference sequence). The CDR3 is 17 amino acids. The DNA of the CDR3 is TGTGCCAGCAGCTTGGGGACAGCCAACTCCCTCAATCAGCCCCAGCATTTT. Its translation is CASSLGTANSLNQPQHF.

This clone was picked up one time. The rearrangement links TRBV28 to TRBJ1-2; 11 bases map to TRBD1. V trimming: 4 bases; J trimming: 4 bases; junction bases outside the gene matches: 11. CDR3 size: 17 residues. Looked up from germline, CDR1 is MDHEN and CDR2 is SYDVKM. CDR3 sequence (DNA): TGTGCCAGCAGTTCCTCCAGGGCGGACAGGGGGCTCTATGGCTACACCTTC. As protein: CASSSSRADRGLYGYTF.

In its sample, this clone was seen a few times. This chain uses TRBV5-6 with TRBJ2-1; 9 nucleotides line up with TRBD2. Germline V gives CDR1 SGHDT, CDR2 YYEEEE. V dropped 1 base and J dropped 10; count of bases not matched to a gene: 9. The CDR3 length is 15 residues. CDR3 sequence (DNA): TGTGCCAGCAGCTTGAGAGGCGGGGGGGCCTTAGAGCAGTTCTTC. Translation gives CASSLRGGGALEQFF.

This sequence joins TRBV9 and TRBJ1-1; D is possibly TRBD1 (6 bases). This CDR3 is built from 14 residues. Trimming removed 6 bases at V and 1 base at J, with 13 bases between. Germline V CDR1 and CDR2: SGDLS, YYNGEE. The chain's CDR3 is CASKRRTENTEAFF. The CDR3 nucleotides are TGTGCCAGCAAGAGACGGACAGAGAACACTGAAGCTTTCTTT.

This clone turned up a few times. This sequence joins TRBV7-9 and TRBJ1-5; perhaps TRBD1 as D (5 bases). Germline CDR1 reads SEHNR; CDR2 reads FQNEAQ (reference sequence). This CDR3 contains 16 residues. The ends were cut back, 3 bases at V and 0 bases at J, with 12 bases in the middle. Here the CDR3 DNA reads TGTGCCAGCAGCTTGGGCAGGGCCCTTAGCAATCAGCCCCAGCATTTT. It specifies CASSLGRALSNQPQHF.

A few counts support this clone. As DNA, the CDR3 is TGTGCCAGCAACCCAGGGACAAGCTCCTACGAGCAGTACTTC. As protein: CASNPGTSSYEQYF. The V gene is TRBV6-5, the J gene TRBJ2-7; D may be TRBD1 (6 bases). The CDR3 contains 14 residues. Germline V gene lookup returns CDR1 MNHEY and CDR2 SVGAGI. Trimming pared 7 bases from V and 0 bases from J, leaving 13 bases between.

The genes are TRBV29-1 and TRBJ2-5; 8 nucleotides agree with TRBD2. The CDR3 loop spans 15 amino acids. J gave up 6 bases and V 8 bases, and 17 bases lay outside the gene matches. Looked up from germline, CDR1 is SQVTM and CDR2 is ANQGSEA. This CDR3 reads CSSQTGGGLGKTQYF. CDR3 DNA: TGCAGCTCCCAGACTGGCGGGGGGCTGGGGAAGACCCAGTACTTC.

Worth noting for this clone: Other DNA sequences within the sample encode an identical CDR3. In nucleotides, the CDR3 is TGCAGCGTTGAAGGCAGAGGGAACACCGGGGAGCTGTTTTTT. Its translation is CSVEGRGNTGELFF. V and J are TRBV29-1 and TRBJ2-2, with no clear D. The CDR3 covers 14 residues. Germline V gives CDR1 SQVTM, CDR2 ANQGSEA. Trimming shortened V by 1 base and J by 1 base, and 7 bases separated the two germline ends.

This chain uses TRBV14 with TRBJ1-2, with no clear D. Per the germline V gene, CDR1 is SGHDN and CDR2 is FVKESK. This CDR3 spans 16 amino acids. Deletions cut 7 bases from V and 4 bases from J, with 22 bases between. The chain's CDR3 is CASTLPTGAEVYGYTF. The CDR3, as DNA: TGTGCCAGCACCCTACCTACGGGAGCGGAGGTCTATGGCTACACCTTC.

The V gene is TRBV11-2, the J gene TRBJ2-6; TRBD1 agrees at 7 bases. The germline CDR1 and CDR2 sequences are SGHAT and FQNNGV. V dropped 6 bases and J dropped 1; count of bases not matched to a gene: 6. This CDR3 region has 16 residues. In nucleotides, the CDR3 is TGTGCCAGCAGTTCGCTCAGGGGGTCTGGGGCCAACGTCCTGACTTTC. The encoded protein is CASSSLRGSGANVLTF.

This clone was recorded a few times. The chain recombines TRBV2 with TRBJ1-6, with no clear D. Per the germline V gene, CDR1 is SNHLY and CDR2 is FYNNEI. The CDR3 length is 13 residues. V was clipped by 7 bases and J by 14 bases, with 18 bases between them. The CDR3 reads CASNLFSGESLHF. For the CDR3, the DNA is TGTGCCAGCAATCTTTTTTCCGGTGAGTCCCTCCACTTT.

Points on this clone: The sample contains more than one DNA sequence encoding this CDR3. The V and J genes are TRBV11-2 and TRBJ1-1, with 7 nucleotides matching TRBD1. The CDR3 runs to 15 residues. J lost 1 base, V lost 5 bases, and 7 bases had no gene match. Germline values: CDR1 SGHAT, CDR2 FQNNGV. The CDR3 nucleotides read TGTGCCAGCAGCCCCCGACAGGGTCAGAACACTGAAGCTTTCTTT. It encodes CASSPRQGQNTEAFF.

The genes are TRBV3-1 (or the pseudogene TRBV3-2) and TRBJ1-2, with 7 bases that match TRBD1. The CDR3 is made up of 17 amino acids. From germline, CDR1 is LGHDT and CDR2 YNNKEL (reference sequence). V lost 0 bases to trimming and J lost 4 bases; unmatched junction nucleotides: 11. CDR3 in amino acids: CASSQETLGQRLYGYTF. As DNA, the CDR3 is TGTGCCAGCAGCCAAGAGACGTTGGGACAGAGACTCTATGGCTACACCTTC.

The chain couples TRBV7-2 to TRBJ2-1; 9 bases are shared with TRBD2. Germline loops: CDR1 SGHTA, CDR2 FQGNSA. J gave up 4 bases and V 1 base, and 5 bases lay outside the gene matches. CDR3 size: 16 residues. The CDR3 loop is CASSLVGAGGYNEQFF. The CDR3 DNA reads as TGTGCCAGCAGCTTAGTTGGAGCGGGGGGTTACAATGAGCAGTTCTTC. Filled out from reference TRBV7-2 and TRBJ2-1, the complete variable domain reads GAGVSQSPSNKVTEKGKDVELRCDPISGHTALYWYRQSLGQGLEFLIYFQGNSAPDKSGLPSDRFSAERTGGSVSTLTIQRTQQEDSAVYLCASSLVGAGGYNEQFFGPGTRLTVL.

V and J are TRBV7-2 and TRBJ1-1; tentatively, D is TRBD1 (5 bases). This CDR3 is built from 15 residues. V lost 5 bases, J lost 1 base, and 14 bases lay in between. Germline V gene lookup returns CDR1 SGHTA and CDR2 FQGNSA. CDR3 in DNA: TGTGCCAGCAGCCCGGGACTCCTGAGGAACACTGAAGCTTTCTTT. Translating it yields CASSPGLLRNTEAFF.

V gene TRBV3-1 (or the pseudogene TRBV3-2) combines with J gene TRBJ1-2; 10 bases agree with TRBD1. Trimming cost V 8 bases and J 3 bases; bases outside gene matches: 9. Germline V gives CDR1 LGHDT, CDR2 YNNKEL (reference sequence). CDR3 length equals 15 residues. DNA of the CDR3: TGTGCCAGCGGGACAGGGGATGGGGTAGACTATGGCTACACCTTC. It is translated as CASGTGDGVDYGYTF.

This clone has a handful of counts. This chain links TRBV7-9 with TRBJ1-2, with TRBD1 matching 8 bases. Looked up from germline, CDR1 is SEHNR and CDR2 is FQNEAQ (reference sequence). The ends lost 4 bases at V and 4 bases at J; junction bases unmatched: 8. CDR3 length: 15 amino acids. The CDR3 nucleotides read TGTGCCAGCAGCTCCCCGACAGGGGACCTCTATGGCTACACCTTC. Amino acid sequence: CASSSPTGDLYGYTF. The variable domain in full, completed from reference TRBV7-9 and TRBJ1-2, reads DTGVSQNPRHKITKRGQNVTFRCDPISEHNRLYWYRQTLGQGPEFLTYFQNEAQLEKSRLLSDRFSAERPKGSFSTLEIQRTEQGDSAMYLCASSSPTGDLYGYTFGSGTRLTVV.

CDR3 protein: CASSSLAGVGYGYTF. The CDR3 nucleotides are TGCGCCAGCAGCTCCCTTGCGGGGGTGGGCTATGGCTACACCTTC. The rearrangement joins TRBV5-1 to TRBJ1-2, with D possibly being TRBD1 (5 bases). CDR1 is SGHRS, CDR2 YFSETQ, per germline. The CDR3 spans 15 residues. Trimming pared 3 bases from V and 4 bases from J, leaving 16 bases between.

This chain uses TRBV28 with TRBJ1-4; D gene unclear. Deletions cut 3 bases from V and 8 bases from J, with 4 bases between. The germline V gene encodes CDR1 MDHEN and CDR2 SYDVKM. The length of the CDR3 is 11 residues. The CDR3 is CASSFLEKLFF. CDR3 nucleotides: TGTGCCAGCAGTTTTCTGGAAAAACTGTTTTTT.